The rows below give T cell receptor beta chains drawn from one sample of a study of T-cell memory formation after mild COVID-19. One entry per CDR3 protein results from TCRdb running MiXCR on the 5' RACE reads. The sample holds 100,000 to 130,000 distinct CDR3 sequences, around 14% seen once. Specimen: PBMCs or a T cell subset sorted from them (not recorded which). The receptor set was obtained from a man between 18 and 29 years old who had mild COVID-19 (a few samples of this study predate the infection). Cell type and time point are not known. Each CDR3 is given without its conserved first and last residue. The order of the fields is CDR3 protein, V gene, J gene.

ASSPLGGFQETQY	TRBV5-1	TRBJ2-5
ASSQDQSDYSPLH	TRBV4-3	TRBJ1-6
ASSVTGTSGEDTQY	TRBV5-1	TRBJ2-3
ASSPGSQNTEAF	TRBV9	TRBJ1-1
ASSQARAISGANVLT	TRBV4-3	TRBJ2-6
ASSYRGRNQH	TRBV6-2/TRBV6-3	TRBJ1-5
ASSLETGSQETQY	TRBV7-9	TRBJ2-5
ASRGPGDYGYT	TRBV7-9	TRBJ1-2
ASSQGQTEETQY	TRBV4-3	TRBJ2-5
SVGVGMNTEAF	TRBV29-1	TRBJ1-1
ASSLWWPEAF	TRBV12-3/TRBV12-4	TRBJ1-1
SAVRSYNEQF	TRBV29-1	TRBJ2-1
ASSFPDRGAEAF	TRBV28	TRBJ1-1
ASSQEFRDGPYQPQH	TRBV4-3	TRBJ1-5
ASSLDDLGIQY	TRBV28	TRBJ2-4
ASEAQH	TRBV5-1	TRBJ1-5
ASSQGSGATSEAF	TRBV27	TRBJ1-1
ASSQDPGLAYEQF	TRBV4-3	TRBJ2-1
ASSPLRQTQY	TRBV18	TRBJ2-5
ASSSGLRDSPLH	TRBV12-3/TRBV12-4	TRBJ1-6
ASSDFTGELF	TRBV7-9	TRBJ2-2
ASSLGGESEAF	TRBV11-1	TRBJ1-1
ASSRPGTGFHEQY	TRBV6-5	TRBJ2-7
ASSQDGGEVYSNQPQH	TRBV4-1	TRBJ1-5
ATSGTPSYEQY	TRBV10-3	TRBJ2-7
ASSFGGVGQPQH	TRBV27	TRBJ1-5
ASSDLTTDIGSTPLH	TRBV25-1	TRBJ1-6
SARDSGTGNLGYT	TRBV20-1	TRBJ1-2
ASSRRDRGFDTQY	TRBV7-9	TRBJ2-3
AITPEMGASYREQY	TRBV10-3	TRBJ2-7
ASGDRQNTEAF	TRBV2	TRBJ1-1
SALVGLAGGYEQY	TRBV20-1	TRBJ2-7
ASSVEGHDPLNEKLF	TRBV9	TRBJ1-4